This TCR beta chain was sequenced in a study of T cells in tuberculosis. TCRdb keeps only in-frame clones here, not all; method: immunoSEQ multiplex PCR. The sample records roughly 92,000 clones, approximately 91% being singletons. Cells were sorted from thawed PBMC rested overnight and stained with GMM-loaded CD1B tetramer, viability dye and anti-CD3. The lipid loaded on the CD1B tetramers was C32 glucose monomycolate from Rhodococcus equi. Tetramer-negative cells, some 100,000 per donor, were also sorted. This clone was detected only once. Study results and limitations: The stringent gate may have excluded weak CD1B-GMM tetramer binders.

This receptor was taken from an adult woman with latent tuberculosis. The sample consisted of CD1b-GMM tetramer-negative cells sorted from PBMCs.

In DNA, the CDR3 is TGTGCCACCAGCAGAGAGGGGGGGGGCATCAGAGGAGAGACCCAGTACTTC. Residues: CATSREGGGIRGETQYF. The V and J genes are TRBV15 and TRBJ2-5; D is perhaps TRBD2 (7 bases). CDR1 is LNHNV and CDR2 is YYDKDF in the germline V gene (reference sequence). The CDR3 runs to 17 residues. The V gene lost 0 bases and the J gene lost 4 bases, with 18 bases spanning the gap.